This record concerns one TCR beta chain sequence. What it binds is not known. Each CDR3 protein is one row after TCRdb ran MiXCR on the reads. The table records around 900,000 distinct CDR3 sequences, roughly 31% of them present only once. The sample originates from a study of T cell repertoires in cytomegalovirus infection. Looking at the study overall: CMV infection plus the matching HLA type was flagged by public TCR beta signatures. Study results and limitations: Of the TCR beta families, the public ones yielded a cumulative frequency that identified carriers of CMV plus the relevant HLA.

This TCR came from a human donor in good health (CMV status not recorded). Some clones in this sample may be carry-over from other donors' samples. Sequencing was performed on cultured CD8+ T cells from PBMCs, taken from culture after CMV antigen stimulation.

CDR3 nucleotides: TGTGCCATCAGGATACTAGCGGGGGGTAACACAGATACGCAGTATTTT. Translating it yields CAIRILAGGNTDTQYF. V usage is TRBV10-3 and J usage is TRBJ2-3, with TRBD2 identical over 12 bases. With V trimmed by 6 bases and J by 2 bases, 6 bases remained unmatched. The CDR3 has 16 residues. Per germline, CDR1 ENHRY and CDR2 SYGVKD.